The TCR beta chain under discussion was sequenced for a study of vaccination effects on CD4 cells after COVID-19. The CDR3 is 13 residues long. Germline CDR1 reads MNHEY; CDR2 reads SVGAGI. The ends lost 2 bases at V and 6 bases at J; junction bases unmatched: 2. Profiling relied on immunoSEQ multiplex PCR, and the TCRdb table lists in-frame clones only, not all of them. The sample yields 30,000 to 40,000 clones, 72% seen once. ViraFEST expansion of antigen-specific CD4+ T cells with viral peptide pools preceded sequencing. CD4+ T cell isolation took place after about nine days of culture. Participants each got two BNT162b2 or mRNA-1273 vaccine doses. A note on this clone: Its antigen remains unidentified.

This clonotype originated in a human donor who received a COVID-19 vaccine. The source material was CD4+ T cells from PBMCs cultured with HCoV-229E spike peptides, sampled after COVID-19 vaccination. The gene calls are TRBV6-5 and TRBJ1-1; 8 bases align to TRBD1. The CDR3 reads CASSYAQGAEAFF. The CDR3 region has the DNA TGTGCCAGCAGTTACGCACAGGGGGCTGAAGCTTTCTTT.